This is a list of T cell receptor beta chains from one sample in a study of OX40 agonist ivuxolimab in advanced cancers. Method: immunoSEQ multiplex PCR; TCRdb's copy keeps in-frame clones and lacks some. The sample carries fewer than 65,000 clones, 60% to 80% recorded once. Sample: CD4+ or CD8+ T cells sorted from blood, taken in a trial of the OX40 agonist ivuxolimab. The receptor source for this set is an adult with an advanced solid tumor such as melanoma, head and neck, liver or kidney cancer. The CDR3 runs from the conserved cysteine through the conserved F or W. D genes are given only for firm matches. The listing skips clone size in some rows; elsewhere it reads once, few, many or a size class.

j_call clone_size d_call v_call cdr3_nt cdr3_aa
TRBJ2-1 - - TRBV28 TGTGCCAGCAGTTCAACGGGGGCTATCTCCTACAATGAGCAGTTCTTC CASSSTGAISYNEQFF
TRBJ2-1 - TRBD2 TRBV7-6 TGTGCCAGCAGCTTAAGGGGGAAGGGGACTAGCGGGAGATACAATGAGCAGTTCTTC CASSLRGKGTSGRYNEQFF
TRBJ2-3 - TRBD2 TRBV27 TGTGCCAGCAGGCTGGGGACTAGCGGGATCACAGATACGCAGTATTTT CASRLGTSGITDTQYF
TRBJ2-1 - TRBD1 TRBV7-9 TGTGCCAGCAGCTTACTTGGACAGGGGAATGAGCAGTTCTTC CASSLLGQGNEQFF
TRBJ1-5 - - TRBV18 TGTGCCAGCTCACCTTCTCCTGGGAATCAGCCCCAGCATTTT CASSPSPGNQPQHF
TRBJ1-2 - - TRBV28 TGTGCCAGCAGTTTATCGGGGGGGGGCCGCCGCAACTATGGCTACACCTTC CASSLSGGGRRNYGYTF
TRBJ1-4 - - TRBV7-9 TGTGCCAGCACCGTAACCCACATGGGCGGCCTGGCTAATGAAAAACTGTTTTTT CASTVTHMGGLANEKLFF
TRBJ1-1 few TRBD1 TRBV19 TGTGCCAGTAGGAGGGACAGGGAAGGCACTGAAGCTTTCTTT CASRRDREGTEAFF
TRBJ2-7 few - TRBV5-1 TGCGCCAGCAGCCCGACAGGAACCTACGAGCAGTACTTC CASSPTGTYEQYF
TRBJ1-1 - - TRBV7-2 TGTGCCAGCAGCTTCCAGGAGAGGACTGAAGCTTTCTTT CASSFQERTEAFF
TRBJ2-1 few TRBD2 TRBV5-1 TGCGCCAGCAGCTTGGGTAGCGGGAACTCCTACAATGAGCAGTTCTTC CASSLGSGNSYNEQFF
TRBJ1-2 - TRBD1 TRBV28 TGTGCCAGCAGTTCTCGGACAGGGGGTTTCAGCTACACCTTC CASSSRTGGFSYTF
TRBJ1-5 - - TRBV25-1 TGTGCCAGCAGCGGACAGTCCAGCAATCAGCCCCAGCATTTT CASSGQSSNQPQHF
TRBJ2-7 - - TRBV5-6 TGTGCCAGCAGCTTATGGGGACGCGAGCAGTACTTC CASSLWGREQYF
TRBJ1-1 - TRBD1 TRBV10-3 TGTGCCATAACCGGACAGGGTGGCACTGAAGCTTTCTTT CAITGQGGTEAFF
TRBJ2-1 - TRBD2 TRBV2 TGTGCCAGCAGGCTAGCGGGGAACAATGAGCAGTTCTTC CASRLAGNNEQFF